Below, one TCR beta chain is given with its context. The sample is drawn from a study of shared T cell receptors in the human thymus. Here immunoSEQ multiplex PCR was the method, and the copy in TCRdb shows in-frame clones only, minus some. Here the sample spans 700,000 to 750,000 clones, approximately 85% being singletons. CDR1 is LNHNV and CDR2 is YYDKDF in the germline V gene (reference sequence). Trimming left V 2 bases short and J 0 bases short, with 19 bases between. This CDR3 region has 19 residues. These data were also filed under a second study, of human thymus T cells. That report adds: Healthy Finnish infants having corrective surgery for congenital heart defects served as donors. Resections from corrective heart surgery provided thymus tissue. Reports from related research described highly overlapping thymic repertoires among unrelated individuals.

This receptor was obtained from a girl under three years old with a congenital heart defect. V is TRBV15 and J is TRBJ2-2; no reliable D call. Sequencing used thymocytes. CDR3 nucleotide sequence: TGTGCCACCAGCAGAACCGACCTTCAGCAGACTGCGAACACCGGGGAGCTGTTTTTT. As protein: CATSRTDLQQTANTGELFF.